These 17 T cell receptor beta chains share one sample of origin, sequenced in a study of shared T cell receptors in the human thymus. Repertoires were generated with immunoSEQ multiplex PCR, while TCRdb's copy carries only in-frame clones and drops some. The sample includes more than 550,000 clones, about 89% of them seen just once. The data also belong to a second study, concerning human thymus T cells.

Material: thymocytes. All receptors come from a boy in the first two years of life with a congenital heart defect.

On this clone: The same CDR3 also results from other DNA sequences found in this sample. The CDR3 reads CASSRQGGNTEAFF. The CDR3, as DNA: TGTGCCAGTAGCAGACAGGGGGGGAACACTGAAGCTTTCTTT. The chain combines TRBV19 with TRBJ1-1; 9 nucleotides line up with TRBD1. V dropped 6 bases and J dropped 1; count of bases not matched to a gene: 3. This CDR3 comprises 14 residues. CDR1 is LNHDA and CDR2 is SQIVND in the germline V gene (reference sequence).

The chain employs TRBV30 and TRBJ1-5; 7 nucleotides align to TRBD1. The V and J ends lost 0 bases and 0 bases, in that order; junction bases with no gene match: 8. Germline CDR1 reads GTSNPN; CDR2 reads SVGIG (reference sequence). The CDR3 runs to 17 residues. CDR3 coding DNA: TGTGCCTGGAGTGTACCCAGGACAGGTCCTAGCAATCAGCCCCAGCATTTT. It encodes CAWSVPRTGPSNQPQHF.

The chain links TRBV28 to TRBJ1-4; possible D gene TRBD1, 5 bases. Trimming removed 6 bases from V and 2 bases from J, with 16 bases in between. This CDR3 has 16 amino acids. The germline CDR1 and CDR2 sequences are MDHEN and SYDVKM. The CDR3 DNA is TGTGCCAGCAGGCACGGGGGAGGAGGGACTAATGAAAAACTGTTTTTT. Protein sequence: CASRHGGGGTNEKLFF.

The V call is TRBV28, the J call TRBJ2-1; no clear D. CDR1 is MDHEN and CDR2 is SYDVKM in the germline V gene. This CDR3 has 13 amino acids. The V gene lost 4 bases and the J gene lost 1 base, with 5 bases spanning the gap. CDR3 bases: TGTGCCAGCAGTTACCGGTCCTACAATGAGCAGTTCTTC. Translation: CASSYRSYNEQFF.

V and J are TRBV4-3 and TRBJ1-2; the match to TRBD1 covers 7 bases. The V and J ends lost 1 base and 2 bases, in that order; junction bases with no gene match: 7. Per germline, CDR1 LGHNA and CDR2 YSLEER. The CDR3 sequence is 16 residues long. Here the CDR3 reads CASSQVRQGVNYGYTF. DNA of the CDR3: TGCGCCAGCAGCCAAGTGCGCCAGGGGGTAAACTATGGCTACACCTTC.

The V call is TRBV7-9, the J call TRBJ1-1, with 8 bases lining up with TRBD1. J was trimmed by 2 bases and V by 2 bases; bases with no gene match: 10. CDR3 size: 17 residues. Germline CDR1 and CDR2: SEHNR and FQNEAQ (reference sequence). The CDR3: CASSLYGDRQGNTEAFF. CDR3 DNA sequence: TGTGCCAGCAGCTTATACGGGGACAGGCAAGGAAACACTGAAGCTTTCTTT.

V is TRBV18 and J is TRBJ1-1; 11 bases map to TRBD1. Germline-derived CDR1 and CDR2 are KGHSH and LQKENI. This CDR3 has 16 amino acids. J was trimmed by 4 bases and V by 3 bases; bases with no gene match: 7. Written as DNA, the CDR3 is TGTGCCAGCTCACCCCGGGACAGGGGGTTCTCCACTGAAGCTTTCTTT. It codes for CASSPRDRGFSTEAFF. The full variable domain, completed using reference TRBV18 and TRBJ1-1, is NAGVMQNPRHLVRRRGQEARLRCSPMKGHSHVYWYRQLPEEGLKFMVYLQKENIIDESGMPKERFSAEFPKEGPSILRIQQVVRGDSAAYFCASSPRDRGFSTEAFFGQGTRLTVV.

The chain has TRBV5-1 and TRBJ1-2; 10 nucleotides line up with TRBD1. J gave up 4 bases and V 4 bases, and 7 bases lay outside the gene matches. CDR3 length: 15 amino acids. Germline CDR1 SGHRS, CDR2 YFSETQ. This CDR3 reads CASSPAGTGVYGYTF. The CDR3 coding sequence is TGCGCCAGCAGCCCCGCGGGGACAGGGGTCTATGGCTACACCTTC.

The rearrangement uses TRBV27 and TRBJ1-1, with 12 bases matching TRBD1. V was pared by 4 bases and J by 10 bases, with 10 bases of the junction left unmatched. Germline assignment: CDR1 MNHEY and CDR2 SMNVEV (reference sequence). The CDR3 extends over 15 amino acids. CDR3 bases: TGTGCCAGCAGTTCCGACCGGGACAGGGGGCTGGGAGCTTTCTTT. Amino acids: CASSSDRDRGLGAFF.

J is TRBJ1-1 and V is TRBV5-1; D not resolved. CDR1 is SGHRS and CDR2 is YFSETQ in the germline V gene. This CDR3 contains 15 residues. Trimming took 4 bases from V and 6 from J, leaving 19 bases between them. The CDR3 bases are TGCGCCAGCAGCCCCATGAGCTACCCTTTTTCTGAAGCTTTCTTT. Amino acid sequence: CASSPMSYPFSEAFF.

This chain links TRBV5-1 with TRBJ2-2, with 8 positions matching TRBD1. This CDR3 spans 16 amino acids. V lost 0 bases to trimming and J lost 5 bases; unmatched junction nucleotides: 6. Germline CDR1 reads SGHRS; CDR2 reads YFSETQ. The CDR3 spells CASSLADRERTGELFF. The CDR3 nucleotides are TGCGCCAGCAGCTTGGCGGACAGGGAGAGGACCGGGGAGCTGTTTTTT.

The rearrangement joins TRBV7-2 to TRBJ1-2; 10 bases map to TRBD1. The V segment lost 6 bases and the J segment 2 bases; nucleotides outside the gene matches: 9. The CDR3 sequence is 16 residues long. Germline V gene sequence: CDR1 SGHTA, CDR2 FQGNSA. CDR3 sequence (DNA): TGTGCCAGCAGACTCGACAGGGGGCGGAGGAACTATGGCTACACCTTC. It encodes CASRLDRGRRNYGYTF.

This clone was detected once. Here the CDR3 DNA reads TGCGCCAGCAGCCAAGTCCCCAGCGGGTTGCCTCAAGAGACCCAGTACTTC. Translated: CASSQVPSGLPQETQYF. This chain connects TRBV4-1 to TRBJ2-5; perhaps TRBD2 as D (6 bases). Per germline, CDR1 MGHRA and CDR2 YSYEKL. V lost 1 base and J 2 bases, leaving 17 bases between the germline ends. The CDR3 extends over 17 amino acids.

The chain has TRBV5-6 and TRBJ2-7; 13 nucleotides align to TRBD2. Germline CDR1 reads SGHDT; CDR2 reads YYEEEE. J lost 2 bases, V lost 4 bases, and 12 bases had no gene match. CDR3 length equals 18 residues. The CDR3 is CASSLNGTSGNGPYEQYF. CDR3 DNA: TGTGCCAGCAGCCTTAACGGGACTAGCGGGAATGGGCCCTACGAGCAGTACTTC.

The V gene is TRBV7-2, the J gene TRBJ2-1; 11 nucleotides agree with TRBD2. This CDR3 spans 17 amino acids. CDR1 SGHTA and CDR2 FQGNSA come from the germline V gene. J was trimmed by 6 bases and V by 4 bases; bases with no gene match: 11. The CDR3 is CASSSPLAGGAVNEQFF. The CDR3 bases are TGTGCCAGCAGCTCCCCTTTAGCGGGAGGGGCGGTCAATGAGCAGTTCTTC. Based on the CDR3 plus reference TRBV7-2 and TRBJ2-1, the full variable domain is GAGVSQSPSNKVTEKGKDVELRCDPISGHTALYWYRQSLGQGLEFLIYFQGNSAPDKSGLPSDRFSAERTGGSVSTLTIQRTQQEDSAVYLCASSSPLAGGAVNEQFFGPGTRLTVL.

The J gene is TRBJ1-2, the V gene TRBV5-1, with a weak D call TRBD1 (6 bases). Germline CDR1 and CDR2: SGHRS and YFSETQ. CDR3 length equals 13 residues. V was clipped by 0 bases and J by 7 bases, with 10 bases between them. CDR3 sequence: CASSLDVGGGYTF. In DNA, the CDR3 is TGCGCCAGCAGCTTGGATGTAGGGGGTGGCTACACCTTC.

V gene TRBV19 combines with J gene TRBJ2-4; the D gene is possibly TRBD2 (5 bases). Trimming removed 4 bases at V and 2 bases at J, with 18 bases between. From germline, CDR1 is LNHDA and CDR2 SQIVND (reference sequence). The CDR3 has 17 residues. CDR3 coding DNA: TGTGCCAGTAGTAATCGGGGTCTTCTACGGACCAAAAACATTCAGTACTTC. Protein product: CASSNRGLLRTKNIQYF.